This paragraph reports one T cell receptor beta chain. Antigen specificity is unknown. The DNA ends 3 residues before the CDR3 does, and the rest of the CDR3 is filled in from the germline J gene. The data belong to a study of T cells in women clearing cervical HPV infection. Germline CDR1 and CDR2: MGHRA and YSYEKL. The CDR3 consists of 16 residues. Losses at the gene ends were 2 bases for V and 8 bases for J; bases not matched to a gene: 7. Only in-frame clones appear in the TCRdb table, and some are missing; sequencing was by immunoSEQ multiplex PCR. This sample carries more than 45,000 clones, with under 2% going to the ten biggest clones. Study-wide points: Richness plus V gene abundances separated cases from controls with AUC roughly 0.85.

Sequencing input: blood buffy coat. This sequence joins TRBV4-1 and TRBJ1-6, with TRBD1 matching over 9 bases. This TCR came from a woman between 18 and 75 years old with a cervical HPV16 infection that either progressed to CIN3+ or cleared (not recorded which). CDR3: CASSQREGTGYSPLHF. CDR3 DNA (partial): TGCGCCAGCAGCCAAAGGGAGGGGACAGGGTATTCACCC.